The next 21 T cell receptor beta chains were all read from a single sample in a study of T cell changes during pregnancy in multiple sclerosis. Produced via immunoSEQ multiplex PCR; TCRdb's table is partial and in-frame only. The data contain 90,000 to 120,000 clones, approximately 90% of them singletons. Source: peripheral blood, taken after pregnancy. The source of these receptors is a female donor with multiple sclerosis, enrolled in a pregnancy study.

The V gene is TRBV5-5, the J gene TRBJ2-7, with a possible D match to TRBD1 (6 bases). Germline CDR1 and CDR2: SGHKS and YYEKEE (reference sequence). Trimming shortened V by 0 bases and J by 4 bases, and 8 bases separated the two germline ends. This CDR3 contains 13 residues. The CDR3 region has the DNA TGTGCCAGCAGCTTGGACAGGGCTTACGAGCAGTACTTC. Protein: CASSLDRAYEQYF.

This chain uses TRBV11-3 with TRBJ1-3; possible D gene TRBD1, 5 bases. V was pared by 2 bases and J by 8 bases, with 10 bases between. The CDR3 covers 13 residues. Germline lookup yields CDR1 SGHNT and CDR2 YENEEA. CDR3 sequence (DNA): TGTGCCAGCAGCTTACAGGCCAGGGACACCATATATTTT. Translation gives CASSLQARDTIYF.

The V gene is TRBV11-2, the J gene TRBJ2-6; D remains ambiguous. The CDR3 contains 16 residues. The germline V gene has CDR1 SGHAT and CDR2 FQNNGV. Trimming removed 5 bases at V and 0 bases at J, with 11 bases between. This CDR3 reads CASSPGIFSGANVLTF. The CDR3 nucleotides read TGTGCCAGCAGCCCAGGTATTTTCTCTGGGGCCAACGTCCTGACTTTC.

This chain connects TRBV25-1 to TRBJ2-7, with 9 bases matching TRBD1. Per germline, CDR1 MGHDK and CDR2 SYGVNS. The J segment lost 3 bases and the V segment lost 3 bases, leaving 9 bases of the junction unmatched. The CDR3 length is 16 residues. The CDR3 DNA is TGTGCCAGCAGTGAGCCCCGGGACAGGGACCACTACGAGCAGTACTTC. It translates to CASSEPRDRDHYEQYF.

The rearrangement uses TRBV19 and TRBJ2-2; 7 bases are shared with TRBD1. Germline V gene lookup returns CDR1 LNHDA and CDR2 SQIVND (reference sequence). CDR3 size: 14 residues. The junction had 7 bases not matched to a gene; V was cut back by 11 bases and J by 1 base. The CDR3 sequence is CAVSGTENTGELFF. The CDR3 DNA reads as TGTGCCGTATCCGGGACAGAGAACACCGGGGAGCTGTTTTTT.

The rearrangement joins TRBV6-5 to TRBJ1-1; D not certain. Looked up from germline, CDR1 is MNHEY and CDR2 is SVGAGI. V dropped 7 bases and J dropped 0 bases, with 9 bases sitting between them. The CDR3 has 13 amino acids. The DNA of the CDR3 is TGTGCCAGCACGGGGATGGTGAACACTGAAGCTTTCTTT. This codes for CASTGMVNTEAFF.

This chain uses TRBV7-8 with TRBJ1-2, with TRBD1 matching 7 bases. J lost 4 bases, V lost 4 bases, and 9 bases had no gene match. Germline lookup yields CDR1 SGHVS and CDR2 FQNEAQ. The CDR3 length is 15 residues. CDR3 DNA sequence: TGTGCCAGCAGCTCCCGACAGGGTCGGGGCTATGGCTACACCTTC. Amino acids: CASSSRQGRGYGYTF.

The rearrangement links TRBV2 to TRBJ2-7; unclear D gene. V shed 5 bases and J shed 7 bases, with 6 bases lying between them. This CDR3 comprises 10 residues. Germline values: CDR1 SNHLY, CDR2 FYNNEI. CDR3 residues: CASSSLEQYF. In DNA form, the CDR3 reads TGTGCCAGCAGTAGTCTAGAGCAGTACTTC. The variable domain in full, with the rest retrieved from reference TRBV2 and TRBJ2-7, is EPEVTQTPSHQVTQMGQEVILRCVPISNHLYFYWYRQILGQKVEFLVSFYNNEISEKSEIFDDQFSVERPDGSNFTLKIRSTKLEDSAMYFCASSSLEQYFGPGTRLTVT.

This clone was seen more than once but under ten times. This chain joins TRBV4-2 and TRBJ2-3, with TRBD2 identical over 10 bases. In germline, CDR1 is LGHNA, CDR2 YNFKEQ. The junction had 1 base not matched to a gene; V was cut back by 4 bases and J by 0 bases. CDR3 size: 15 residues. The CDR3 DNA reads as TGTGCCAGCAGCCCACTAGCGGGGAGCACAGATACGCAGTATTTT. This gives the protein CASSPLAGSTDTQYF.

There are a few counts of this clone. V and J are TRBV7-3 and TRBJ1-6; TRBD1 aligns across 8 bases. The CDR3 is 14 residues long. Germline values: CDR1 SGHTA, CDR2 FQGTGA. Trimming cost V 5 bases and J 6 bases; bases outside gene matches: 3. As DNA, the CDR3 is TGTGCCAGCAGCCCGGGACAGGCTAATTCACCCCTCCACTTT. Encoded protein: CASSPGQANSPLHF.

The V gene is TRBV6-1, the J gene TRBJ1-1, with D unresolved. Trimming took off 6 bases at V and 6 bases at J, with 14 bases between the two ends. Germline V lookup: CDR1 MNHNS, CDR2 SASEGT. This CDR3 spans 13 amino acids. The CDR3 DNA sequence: TGTGCCAGCAGGGTAGTCGGACTGGCTGAAGCTTTCTTT. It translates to CASRVVGLAEAFF.

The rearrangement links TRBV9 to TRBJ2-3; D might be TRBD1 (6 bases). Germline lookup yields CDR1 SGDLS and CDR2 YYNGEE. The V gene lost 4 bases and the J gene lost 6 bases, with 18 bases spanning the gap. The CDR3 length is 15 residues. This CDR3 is CASSLGAGSPDTQYF. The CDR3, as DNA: TGTGCCAGCAGCCTGGGGGCGGGTTCCCCCGATACGCAGTATTTT.

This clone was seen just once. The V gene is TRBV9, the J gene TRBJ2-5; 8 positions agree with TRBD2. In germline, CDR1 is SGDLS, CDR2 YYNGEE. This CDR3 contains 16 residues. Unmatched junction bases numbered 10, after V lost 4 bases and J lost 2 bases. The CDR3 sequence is CASSRNPTSGQETQYF. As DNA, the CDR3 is TGTGCCAGCAGCCGCAACCCAACTAGCGGACAAGAGACCCAGTACTTC.

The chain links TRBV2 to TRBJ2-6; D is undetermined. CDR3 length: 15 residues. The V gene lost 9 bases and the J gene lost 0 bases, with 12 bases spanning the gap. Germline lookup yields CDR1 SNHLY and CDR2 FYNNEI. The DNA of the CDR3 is TGTGCCAGTACAGACATGCGCTCTGGGGCCAACGTCCTGACTTTC. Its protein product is CASTDMRSGANVLTF.

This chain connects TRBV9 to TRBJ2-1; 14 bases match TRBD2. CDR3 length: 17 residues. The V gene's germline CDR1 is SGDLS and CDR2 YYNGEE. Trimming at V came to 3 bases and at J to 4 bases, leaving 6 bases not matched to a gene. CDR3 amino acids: CASSAPGTSGGYNEQFF. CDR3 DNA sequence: TGTGCCAGCAGCGCTCCCGGGACTAGCGGGGGATACAATGAGCAGTTCTTC. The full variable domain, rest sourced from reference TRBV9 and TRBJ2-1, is DSGVTQTPKHLITATGQRVTLRCSPRSGDLSVYWYQQSLDQGLQFLIQYYNGEERAKGNILERFSAQQFPDLHSELNLSSLELGDSALYFCASSAPGTSGGYNEQFFGPGTRLTVL.

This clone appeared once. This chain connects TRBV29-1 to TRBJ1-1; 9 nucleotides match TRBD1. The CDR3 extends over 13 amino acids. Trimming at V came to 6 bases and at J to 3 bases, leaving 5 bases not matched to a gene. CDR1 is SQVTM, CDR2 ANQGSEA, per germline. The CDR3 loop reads CSVHGQGHTEAFF. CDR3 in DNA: TGCAGCGTGCACGGACAGGGGCACACTGAAGCTTTCTTT.

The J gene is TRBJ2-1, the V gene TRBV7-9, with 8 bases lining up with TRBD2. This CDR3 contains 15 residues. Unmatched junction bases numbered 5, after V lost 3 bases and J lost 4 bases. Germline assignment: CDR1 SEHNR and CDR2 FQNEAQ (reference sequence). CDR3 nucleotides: TGTGCCAGCAGCTTTCAACTAGCGGCATACAATGAGCAGTTCTTC. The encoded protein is CASSFQLAAYNEQFF.

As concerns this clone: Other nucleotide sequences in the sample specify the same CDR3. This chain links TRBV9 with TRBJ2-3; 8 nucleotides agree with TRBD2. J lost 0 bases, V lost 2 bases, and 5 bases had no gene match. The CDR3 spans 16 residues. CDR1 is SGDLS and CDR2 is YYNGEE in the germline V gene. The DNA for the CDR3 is TGTGCCAGCAGCGTTGTAGCGGGGACTAGCACAGATACGCAGTATTTT. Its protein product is CASSVVAGTSTDTQYF.

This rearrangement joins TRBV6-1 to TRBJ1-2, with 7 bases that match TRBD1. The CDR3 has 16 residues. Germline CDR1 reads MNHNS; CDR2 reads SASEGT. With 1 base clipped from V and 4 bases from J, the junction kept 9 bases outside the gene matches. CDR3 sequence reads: CASSEGTGGGPYGYTF. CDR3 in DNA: TGTGCCAGCAGTGAAGGGACAGGAGGGGGCCCCTATGGCTACACCTTC.

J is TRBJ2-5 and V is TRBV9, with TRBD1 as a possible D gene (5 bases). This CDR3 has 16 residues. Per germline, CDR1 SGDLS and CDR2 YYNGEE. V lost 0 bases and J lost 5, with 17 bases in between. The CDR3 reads CASSVEGQGRGETQYF. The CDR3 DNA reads TGTGCCAGCAGCGTAGAAGGTCAAGGAAGGGGCGAGACCCAGTACTTC. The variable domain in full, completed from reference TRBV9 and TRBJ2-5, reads DSGVTQTPKHLITATGQRVTLRCSPRSGDLSVYWYQQSLDQGLQFLIQYYNGEERAKGNILERFSAQQFPDLHSELNLSSLELGDSALYFCASSVEGQGRGETQYFGPGTRLLVL.

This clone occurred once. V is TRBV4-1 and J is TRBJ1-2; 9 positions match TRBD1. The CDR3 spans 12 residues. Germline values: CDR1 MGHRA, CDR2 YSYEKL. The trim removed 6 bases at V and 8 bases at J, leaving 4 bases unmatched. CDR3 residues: CASSGQGPGYTF. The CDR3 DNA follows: TGCGCCAGCAGTGGACAGGGGCCCGGCTACACCTTC.